The 7 T cell receptor beta chains below come from one sample, sequenced in a study of shared clonotypes between healthy human individuals. Using immunoSEQ multiplex PCR, the repertoire was profiled, and TCRdb retains in-frame clones only, with some absent. The sample shows hundreds of thousands of clones, approximately 79% of them seen only once. Sequenced input: memory CD4+ T cells sorted from blood. Subset reported: CD45RA-negative fraction. The receptors stem from a young woman in good health.

A word on this clone: A much more abundant neighbour one base away suggests this may be a read error. The same CDR3 arises from other DNA sequences in this sample as well. The chain employs TRBV25-1 and TRBJ2-7, with D hard to call. From germline, CDR1 is MGHDK and CDR2 SYGVNS. Trimming removed 3 bases from V and 1 base from J, with 1 base in between. This CDR3 is 11 amino acids long. This CDR3 reads CASSDSYEQYF. The DNA for the CDR3 is TGTGCCAGCAGTGATTCCTACGAGCAGTACTTC.

The V gene is TRBV7-6, the J gene TRBJ2-2, with D possibly TRBD2 on 5 matching bases. CDR1 and CDR2 from the germline V gene are SGHVS and FNYEAQ. With 5 bases removed from V and 1 base from J, the gap between germline ends came to 8 bases. This CDR3 has 14 amino acids. The CDR3 spells CASSQSGNTGELFF. CDR3 sequence (DNA): TGTGCCAGCAGCCAGAGCGGGAACACCGGGGAGCTGTTTTTT.

This clone was seen a handful of times. CDR3 DNA: TGTGCCACTTACCGGCGCAGGGGCGTTGGGAATCAGCCCCAGCATTTT. Protein product: CATYRRRGVGNQPQHF. The rearrangement links TRBV28 to TRBJ1-5; D perhaps matches TRBD1 (6 bases). The germline gives CDR1 MDHEN, CDR2 SYDVKM. This CDR3 region has 16 residues. The V end was cut by 10 bases, the J end by 4 bases, with 23 bases between.

The genes are TRBV5-1 and TRBJ2-1; 8 bases align to TRBD2. The CDR3 loop spans 16 amino acids. The V and J ends lost 3 bases and 9 bases, in that order; junction bases with no gene match: 14. CDR1 is SGHRS and CDR2 is YFSETQ in the germline V gene. The chain's CDR3 is CASSSPNGRVLGEQFF. CDR3 bases: TGCGCCAGCAGCTCCCCTAACGGGAGGGTGCTCGGTGAGCAGTTCTTC.

This clone was seen more than once but under ten times. J is TRBJ1-4 and V is TRBV15; no clear D gene. V lost 9 bases to trimming and J lost 5 bases, with 16 bases between them. The germline V gene encodes CDR1 LNHNV and CDR2 YYDKDF (reference sequence). CDR3 length: 14 residues. The CDR3 here is CATTRPGSNEKLFF. The CDR3 DNA sequence: TGTGCCACTACCCGCCCAGGATCAAATGAAAAACTGTTTTTT. Drawing the rest from reference TRBV15 and TRBJ1-4, the complete variable domain is DAMVIQNPRYQVTQFGKPVTLSCSQTLNHNVMYWYQQKSSQAPKLLFHYYDKDFNNEADTPDNFQSRRPNTSFCFLDIRSPGLGDTAMYLCATTRPGSNEKLFFGSGTQLSVL.

The chain recombines TRBV5-1 with TRBJ1-2; TRBD1 agrees at 9 bases. J gave up 0 bases and V 3 bases, and 9 bases lay outside the gene matches. Germline assignment: CDR1 SGHRS and CDR2 YFSETQ. This CDR3 spans 17 amino acids. The CDR3 spells CASSWGQGGNSNYGYTF. The CDR3, as DNA: TGCGCCAGCAGCTGGGGACAGGGAGGGAATTCTAACTATGGCTACACCTTC.

The rearrangement uses TRBV9 and TRBJ1-1; D gene unclear. Trimming removed 4 bases at V and 2 bases at J, with 15 bases between. Germline assignment: CDR1 SGDLS and CDR2 YYNGEE. CDR3 length: 15 amino acids. CDR3: CASSSQEVPNTEAFF. The CDR3 DNA reads as TGTGCCAGCAGCTCCCAGGAAGTACCCAACACTGAAGCTTTCTTT.